This is a list of T cell receptor beta chains from one sample in a study of blood T cell repertoires in COVID-19. The table came from immunoSEQ multiplex PCR; TCRdb's copy has only in-frame clones and leaves some out. The sample holds approximately 350,000 clones, around 92% seen once. Material for sequencing was peripheral blood. The receptor set was obtained from a man aged 40-49 years with acute or convalescent COVID-19. CDR3s include the opening cysteine and the closing phenylalanine or tryptophan. D genes are given only for firm matches. The size entry is marked missing in some rows and otherwise reads once, few, many or a size class.

TRBV2,TRBJ1-4,-,-,CASSGSGRANEKLFF,TGTGCCAGCAGTGGAAGTGGCAGGGCTAATGAAAAACTGTTTTTT
TRBV30,TRBJ1-3,-,-,CAWSVGGADTIYF,TGTGCCTGGAGTGTAGGGGGAGCGGACACCATATATTTT
TRBV7-9,TRBJ2-5,-,-,CASSSTSSQETQYF,TGTGCCAGCAGCTCTACTAGCTCCCAAGAGACCCAGTACTTC
TRBV28,TRBJ1-1,-,TRBD1,CASSPGGQNTEAFF,TGTGCCAGCAGTCCAGGGGGCCAGAACACTGAAGCTTTCTTT
TRBV27,TRBJ2-1,once,TRBD1,CASSLWTGRNEQFF,TGTGCCAGCAGTCTTTGGACAGGGAGGAATGAGCAGTTCTTC
TRBV5-1,TRBJ1-3,-,-,CASSLTSGSGNTIYF,TGCGCCAGCAGCTTGACTAGCGGTTCTGGAAACACCATATATTTT
TRBV7-3,TRBJ1-2,few,-,CASSPNRDLYGYTF,TGTGCCAGCAGTCCCAACAGGGACCTCTATGGCTACACCTTC
TRBV12-3/TRBV12-4,TRBJ1-2,-,-,CASRNRLLYGYTF,TGTGCCAGCAGGAACCGCCTATTATATGGCTACACCTTC
TRBV5-1,TRBJ1-5,once,-,CASSPLGGQPQHF,TGCGCCAGCAGCCCACTCGGCGGTCAGCCCCAGCATTTT
TRBV7-6,TRBJ2-5,once,TRBD2,CASRALAEETQYF,TGTGCCAGCAGGGCTCTAGCGGAAGAGACCCAGTACTTC
TRBV27,TRBJ2-6,-,TRBD1,CASSFHQGVWANVLTF,TGTGCCAGCAGTTTTCACCAGGGGGTCTGGGCCAACGTCCTGACTTTC
TRBV6-5,TRBJ1-1,-,TRBD1,CASSPDRVNTEAFF,TGTGCCAGCAGCCCGGACAGGGTTAACACTGAAGCTTTCTTT
TRBV28,TRBJ2-1,-,-,CASSFLQGHEQFF,TGTGCCAGCAGTTTCCTTCAGGGCCATGAGCAGTTCTTC
TRBV19,TRBJ1-6,-,-,CASSIGQGNSPLHF,TGTGCCAGTAGTATTGGGCAGGGTAATTCACCCCTCCACTTT
TRBV5-1,TRBJ1-2,-,TRBD1,CASSLGRGQLRQGYTF,TGCGCCAGCAGCTTGGGGAGGGGACAGCTCAGGCAGGGCTACACCTTC
TRBV11-3,TRBJ2-1,-,TRBD1,CASRPDRGHYNEQFF,TGTGCCAGCAGACCAGACAGGGGGCACTACAATGAGCAGTTCTTC
TRBV2,TRBJ2-7,-,-,CASSSTGPPYEQYF,TGTGCCAGCAGTTCGACTGGCCCCCCCTACGAGCAGTACTTC
TRBV5-6,TRBJ2-3,-,-,CASSLLGAFSTDTQYF,TGTGCCAGCAGCTTGCTAGGGGCCTTTAGCACAGATACGCAGTATTTT
TRBV7-2,TRBJ2-2,-,TRBD2,CASSSASGRKWLFF,TGTGCCAGCAGCTCGGCTAGCGGGAGAAAATGGCTGTTTTTT
TRBV11-2,TRBJ2-7,-,-,CASSFGGPTYEQYF,TGTGCCAGCAGCTTTGGAGGGCCGACGTACGAGCAGTACTTC
TRBV2,TRBJ2-7,-,-,CASSEDGGFSYEQYF,TGTGCCAGCAGTGAAGATGGGGGCTTCTCCTACGAGCAGTACTTC